The 3 T cell receptor beta chains given below trace back to one sample, sequenced in a study of OX40 agonist ivuxolimab in advanced cancers. Assay used: immunoSEQ multiplex PCR; TCRdb lists only in-frame clones, some missing. Among 70,000 to 90,000 clones, about 88% were seen once, and the ten largest hold approximately 7.7%. The sequenced sample was CD4+ or CD8+ T cells sorted from blood, obtained in a trial of the OX40 agonist ivuxolimab. The receptors originated from an adult with an advanced solid tumor such as melanoma, head and neck, liver or kidney cancer.

The gene calls are TRBV5-1 and TRBJ2-2, with 10 positions matching TRBD2. Germline CDR1 reads SGHRS; CDR2 reads YFSETQ. J was trimmed by 3 bases and V by 3 bases; bases with no gene match: 5. The CDR3 runs 16 residues. The CDR3 loop is CASSYSGGADTGELFF. The CDR3 nucleotides are TGCGCCAGCAGCTACAGCGGGGGGGCCGACACCGGGGAGCTGTTTTTT.

The V and J genes are TRBV7-2 and TRBJ2-7; D remains unclear. The CDR3 is 13 residues long. Trimming removed 1 base from V and 6 bases from J, with 10 bases in between. Germline assignment: CDR1 SGHTA and CDR2 FQGNSA. This CDR3 reads CASSLDVWLEQYF. For the CDR3, the DNA is TGTGCCAGCAGCTTAGACGTGTGGCTCGAGCAGTACTTC.

This clone was seen a single time. The chain joins TRBV5-5 to TRBJ2-7, with 7 positions matching TRBD1. The germline gives CDR1 SGHKS, CDR2 YYEKEE (reference sequence). The CDR3 contains 12 residues. V gave up 7 bases and J gave up 7 bases; unmatched junction bases: 8. The CDR3 coding sequence is TGTGCCAGCTCGGCAGGGGGTTATGAGCAGTACTTC. This codes for CASSAGGYEQYF. Based on the CDR3 plus reference TRBV5-5 and TRBJ2-7, the full variable domain is DAGVTQSPTHLIKTRGQQVTLRCSPISGHKSVSWYQQVLGQGPQFIFQYYEKEERGRGNFPDRFSARQFPNYSSELNVNALLLGDSALYLCASSAGGYEQYFGPGTRLTVT.